The next 4 T cell receptor beta chains were all read from a single sample in a study of blood T cells in healthy people across ages. Combining a sample-barcoded 5' primer with a J-beta primer mix, a second PCR ran for roughly 6 to 12 cycles. One entry per CDR3 protein results from TCRdb running MiXCR on the 5' RACE reads. Of approximately 830,000 distinct CDR3 sequences listed, approximately 59% are singletons. Sequences were obtained from blood. These receptors were taken from a man aged 25 to 45 in good health.

The V gene is TRBV12-3 or TRBV12-4, the J gene TRBJ2-4; no clear D gene. The better agreement between TRBJ2-7 and the DNA end casts doubt on the J call. This CDR3 region has 13 residues. CDR3 sequence (DNA): TGTGCCAGCAGTGTATTGGCAGAATACGAGCAGTACTTC. Amino acid sequence: CASSVLAEYEQYF.

This clonotype was observed a handful of times. The chain has TRBV7-2 and TRBJ2-7; no definite D call. Between the trimmed V and J ends, which lost 1 base and 5 bases, there was a span of 15 bases. The CDR3 runs 15 residues. Germline loops: CDR1 SGHTA, CDR2 FQGNSA. The DNA of the CDR3 is TGTGCCAGCAGCTTAGTAGTCAACGTTGGAGACGAGCAGTACTTC. Its translation is CASSLVVNVGDEQYF.

This clonotype was recorded a few times. V is TRBV4-3 and J is TRBJ2-1, with TRBD2 as a possible D gene (7 bases). Germline CDR1 and CDR2: LGHNA and YSLEER. V gave up 0 bases and J gave up 4 bases, with 22 bases separating them. The CDR3 is made up of 19 amino acids. The CDR3, as DNA: TGCGCCAGCAGCCAAGAAGGGGGGCCTAGGGGGGGCCGATACAATGAGCAGTTCTTC. It encodes CASSQEGGPRGGRYNEQFF.

The chain couples TRBV7-7 to TRBJ2-1; D is undetermined. Germline V lookup: CDR1 SSHAT, CDR2 FNYEAQ (reference sequence). This CDR3 spans 13 amino acids. The ends were cut back, 1 base at V and 12 bases at J, with 13 bases in the middle. Here the CDR3 DNA reads TGTGCCAGCAGCTTAGGAGTGCAAGATACGCAGTTCTTC. Protein product: CASSLGVQDTQFF.